The 29 T cell receptor beta chains presented below share a single source sample, sequenced in a study of T cell changes during pregnancy in multiple sclerosis. Here immunoSEQ multiplex PCR was the method, and the copy in TCRdb shows in-frame clones only, minus some. Counted here are 78,000 or so clones, under 95% occurring once; the ten biggest clones make up approximately 1.4%. Sequences were derived from peripheral blood, sampled before pregnancy. All receptors come from a female donor with multiple sclerosis, enrolled in a pregnancy study.

This CDR3 reads CASSIISGTNTGELFF. In DNA, the CDR3 is TGTGCCAGTAGTATAATCTCAGGGACGAACACCGGGGAGCTGTTTTTT. The chain couples TRBV19 to TRBJ2-2, with D tentatively TRBD1 (5 bases). The germline V gene has CDR1 LNHDA and CDR2 SQIVND (reference sequence). The V end lost 2 bases, the J end lost 0 bases, and 10 bases lay between the germline ends. CDR3 length equals 16 residues. Together with reference TRBV19 and TRBJ2-2, the CDR3 gives the full variable domain: DGGITQSPKYLFRKEGQNVTLSCEQNLNHDAMYWYRQDPGQGLRLIYYSQIVNDFQKGDIAEGYSVSREKKESFPLTVTSAQKNPTAFYLCASSIISGTNTGELFFGEGSRLTVL.

This clone appeared once. This rearrangement joins TRBV10-2 to TRBJ2-1; no firm D call. Deletions cut 3 bases from V and 5 bases from J, with 8 bases between. This CDR3 region has 13 residues. Germline values: CDR1 WSHSY, CDR2 SAAADI. This chain's CDR3 is CASSEKSHNEQFF. In DNA form, the CDR3 reads TGCGCCAGCAGTGAAAAGAGTCACAATGAGCAGTTCTTC.

The chain has TRBV5-6 and TRBJ2-2, with 7 bases that match TRBD1. CDR1 SGHDT and CDR2 YYEEEE come from the germline V gene. This CDR3 comprises 16 residues. After removal of 4 bases from V and 4 bases from J, the junction contained 10 bases not matched to a gene. The CDR3 sequence is CASSRQGVSSTGELFF. CDR3 DNA sequence: TGTGCCAGCAGCAGACAGGGTGTAAGCAGCACCGGGGAGCTGTTTTTT.

This chain links TRBV29-1 with TRBJ1-2; D gene uncertain. CDR3 length: 10 residues. V lost 3 bases and J lost 4, with 3 bases in between. The V gene's germline CDR1 is SQVTM and CDR2 ANQGSEA. CDR3 in DNA: TGCAGCGTTGACAGCTATGGCTACACCTTC. Translated, it gives CSVDSYGYTF. Looking up the rest from reference TRBV29-1 and TRBJ1-2 gives the full variable domain: SAVISQKPSRDICQRGTSLTIQCQVDSQVTMMFWYRQQPGQSLTLIATANQGSEATYESGFVIDKFPISRPNLTFSTLTVSNMSPEDSSIYLCSVDSYGYTFGSGTRLTVV.

This chain joins TRBV25-1 and TRBJ2-5; weak D call: TRBD1 (5 bases). CDR1 and CDR2 (germline): MGHDK, SYGVNS. V was trimmed by 5 bases and J by 9 bases, leaving 19 bases between them. This CDR3 comprises 14 residues. CDR3 nucleotide sequence: TGTGCCAGCAGTCAAAATCAGGGTAATAGTCCCCAGTACTTC. Protein: CASSQNQGNSPQYF.

The chain links TRBV19 to TRBJ2-5; D remains unclear. Germline V gene data show CDR1 as LNHDA and CDR2 as SQIVND (reference sequence). V was pared by 3 bases and J by 2 bases, with 10 bases between. The CDR3 has 14 amino acids. The CDR3 nucleotides read TGTGCCAGTAGTATTTCGGTTGGTCAAGAGACCCAGTACTTC. It codes for CASSISVGQETQYF.

This clone was counted once. V and J are TRBV10-1 and TRBJ2-2, with 7 bases matching TRBD2. Germline trimming cut 2 bases from V and 8 bases from J; bases unmatched to any gene: 2. CDR3 length equals 13 residues. The germline CDR1 and CDR2 sequences are WNHNN and SYGVQD (reference sequence). This CDR3 is CASSEGEGGELFF. Here the CDR3 DNA reads TGCGCCAGCAGTGAGGGGGAGGGTGGGGAGCTGTTTTTT.

This chain connects TRBV7-2 to TRBJ1-6, with D unclear. In germline, CDR1 is SGHTA, CDR2 FQGNSA. The CDR3 contains 14 residues. V lost 6 bases, J lost 5 bases, and 11 bases lay in between. The CDR3 nucleotides are TGTGCCAGCAGTTTCTCGGGAAATAATTCACCCCTCCACTTT. It specifies CASSFSGNNSPLHF.

The chain links TRBV5-1 to TRBJ2-1; 9 bases are shared with TRBD2. V dropped 4 bases and J dropped 9; count of bases not matched to a gene: 8. The germline gives CDR1 SGHRS, CDR2 YFSETQ. CDR3 size: 14 residues. CDR3 loop: CASSPGTSIGEQFF. Written as DNA, the CDR3 is TGCGCCAGCAGCCCCGGGACTAGCATCGGTGAGCAGTTCTTC.

The chain carries TRBV30 and TRBJ2-7; possibly TRBD2 for D (6 bases). V was cut by 4 bases and J by 4 bases, with 8 bases left in between. Per the germline V gene, CDR1 is GTSNPN and CDR2 is SVGIG (reference sequence). This CDR3 has 11 residues. This CDR3 is CAWTSGYEQYF. Written as DNA, the CDR3 is TGTGCCTGGACCAGCGGGTACGAGCAGTACTTC. Drawing the rest from reference TRBV30 and TRBJ2-7, the complete variable domain is SQTIHQWPATLVQPVGSPLSLECTVEGTSNPNLYWYRQAAGRGLQLLFYSVGIGQISSEVPQNLSASRPQDRQFILSSKKLLLSDSGFYLCAWTSGYEQYFGPGTRLTVT.

The chain combines TRBV18 with TRBJ1-3; weak D call: TRBD1 (6 bases). This CDR3 is 15 amino acids long. Germline-derived CDR1 and CDR2 are KGHSH and LQKENI. CDR3: CATRGAGDAGNTIYF. CDR3 sequence (DNA): TGTGCTACCCGAGGGGCAGGGGACGCTGGAAACACCATATATTTT.

This clone has a single count. The chain uses TRBV2 and TRBJ2-2; D might be TRBD2 (5 bases). Germline CDR1 reads SNHLY; CDR2 reads FYNNEI. With 0 bases removed from V and 1 base from J, the gap between germline ends came to 15 bases. The CDR3 totals 18 residues. The CDR3: CASSEAIRRALNTGELFF. The DNA of the CDR3 is TGTGCCAGCAGTGAAGCGATTAGGCGGGCCCTGAACACCGGGGAGCTGTTTTTT.

The gene calls are TRBV5-1 and TRBJ2-4; 7 nucleotides match TRBD2. The CDR3 runs to 17 residues. From germline, CDR1 is SGHRS and CDR2 YFSETQ. Trimming at V came to 0 bases and at J to 1 base, leaving 7 bases not matched to a gene. DNA of the CDR3: TGCGCCAGCAGCTTGGGGGGCAGGGAGGGGGCCAAAAACATTCAGTACTTC. Translation: CASSLGGREGAKNIQYF.

This chain links TRBV6-5 with TRBJ1-1, with 7 positions matching TRBD1. From germline, CDR1 is MNHEY and CDR2 SVGAGI. With 5 bases clipped from V and 1 base from J, the junction kept 4 bases outside the gene matches. This CDR3 comprises 14 residues. The chain's CDR3 is CASSTRQGNTEAFF. In DNA form, the CDR3 reads TGTGCCAGCAGTACCAGACAGGGGAACACTGAAGCTTTCTTT.

The chain has TRBV7-9 and TRBJ2-5; D is perhaps TRBD2 (5 bases). Germline V lookup: CDR1 SEHNR, CDR2 FQNEAQ (reference sequence). The V and J ends lost 5 bases and 2 bases respectively, with 18 bases between them. The CDR3 runs to 16 residues. CDR3: CASSRRARFGQETQYF. CDR3 nucleotides: TGTGCCAGCAGCCGGCGGGCTCGGTTCGGGCAAGAGACCCAGTACTTC.

The V call is TRBV11-2, the J call TRBJ1-1, with D uncertain. V was clipped by 4 bases and J by 5 bases, with 14 bases between them. Germline CDR1 reads SGHAT; CDR2 reads FQNNGV. This CDR3 region has 14 residues. CDR3 sequence (DNA): TGTGCCAGCAGCTCAAGTGGGCGAATGACTGAAGCTTTCTTT. Protein product: CASSSSGRMTEAFF. Supplemented by reference TRBV11-2 and TRBJ1-1, the full variable domain reads EAGVAQSPRYKIIEKRQSVAFWCNPISGHATLYWYQQILGQGPKLLIQFQNNGVVDDSQLPKDRFSAERLKGVDSTLKIQPAKLEDSAVYLCASSSSGRMTEAFFGQGTRLTVV.

This clone occurred once. This CDR3 is missing its conserved last phenylalanine or tryptophan, likely due to a read error. No DNA is shown, since the ends of the CDR3 on it are uncertain; the CDR3 is the one TCRdb lists. This chain uses TRBV6-1 with TRBJ1-6. Including both end residues, the CDR3 is 15 amino acids long. Looked up from germline, CDR1 is MNHNS and CDR2 is SASEGT. This CDR3 reads CASLRAGKIFGWAQS.

The chain employs TRBV15 and TRBJ1-2; the match to TRBD1 covers 9 bases. Trimming removed 4 bases from V and 8 bases from J; junction bases left unmatched: 8. This CDR3 has 14 amino acids. The germline V gene has CDR1 LNHNV and CDR2 YYDKDF (reference sequence). The CDR3 bases are TGTGCCACCAGCATTGGGACAGGGCTTGACGGCTACACCTTC. Translating it yields CATSIGTGLDGYTF.

The V call is TRBV18, the J call TRBJ2-5; the match to TRBD1 covers 8 bases. Germline V gene sequence: CDR1 KGHSH, CDR2 LQKENI. The CDR3 totals 11 residues. V trimming: 6 bases; J trimming: 11 bases; junction bases outside the gene matches: 5. CDR3 coding DNA: TGTGCCAGCTCGCCGGACAGGGAGCAGTACTTC. Translation: CASSPDREQYF.

The chain joins TRBV5-1 to TRBJ2-3, with 10 bases lining up with TRBD2. Per the germline V gene, CDR1 is SGHRS and CDR2 is YFSETQ. The CDR3 is made up of 16 amino acids. V dropped 4 bases and J dropped 3; count of bases not matched to a gene: 8. CDR3 sequence: CASSLRQRGGTDTQYF. CDR3 DNA: TGCGCCAGCAGCCTGCGGCAGCGGGGGGGAACAGATACGCAGTATTTT. Variable domain in full (rest from reference TRBV5-1 and TRBJ2-3): KAGVTQTPRYLIKTRGQQVTLSCSPISGHRSVSWYQQTPGQGLQFLFEYFSETQRNKGNFPGRFSGRQFSNSRSEMNVSTLELGDSALYLCASSLRQRGGTDTQYFGPGTRLTVL.

The CDR3 coding sequence is TGTGCCAGCAGCTCGACCGCAGGGATCCGGAACACTGAAGCTTTCTTT. It encodes CASSSTAGIRNTEAFF. The chain joins TRBV11-2 to TRBJ1-1; D possibly corresponds to TRBD1 (5 bases). The CDR3 is made up of 16 amino acids. Deletions cut 4 bases from V and 1 base from J, with 16 bases between. The germline V gene encodes CDR1 SGHAT and CDR2 FQNNGV.

This chain uses TRBV7-2 with TRBJ1-4, with TRBD1 matching over 7 bases. The germline CDR1 and CDR2 sequences are SGHTA and FQGNSA. Losses at the gene ends were 8 bases for V and 11 bases for J; bases not matched to a gene: 8. The CDR3 spans 12 residues. CDR3 protein: CASGDRVGKLFF. The CDR3 DNA reads TGTGCCAGCGGCGACAGGGTTGGTAAACTGTTTTTT.

V gene TRBV27 combines with J gene TRBJ1-6, with D possibly TRBD1 on 6 matching bases. Germline CDR1 reads MNHEY; CDR2 reads SMNVEV (reference sequence). Trimming took 5 bases from V and 4 from J, leaving 18 bases between them. The CDR3 length is 17 residues. CDR3 loop: CASSAPLEQGYNSPLHF. The CDR3 nucleotides read TGTGCCAGCAGTGCACCACTTGAACAGGGTTATAATTCACCCCTCCACTTT.

The chain uses TRBV9 and TRBJ2-7, with TRBD2 matching 8 bases. V shed 0 bases, J shed 5 bases, and the junction held 4 bases outside the gene matches. The CDR3 runs to 14 residues. In germline, CDR1 is SGDLS, CDR2 YYNGEE. CDR3 DNA sequence: TGTGCCAGCAGCGTAGGGGCGGGGGGTAACGAGCAGTACTTC. This translates into CASSVGAGGNEQYF.

This clone was seen only once. The chain combines TRBV30 with TRBJ1-5; 10 bases line up with TRBD1. Trimming took 1 base from V and 4 from J; bases not matched to a gene: 1. Germline V lookup: CDR1 GTSNPN, CDR2 SVGIG (reference sequence). The CDR3 covers 14 residues. The CDR3 DNA sequence: TGTGCCTGGAGTGGGGGACAGGGGAATCAGCCCCAGCATTTT. It specifies CAWSGGQGNQPQHF.

The chain carries TRBV30 and TRBJ2-7; TRBD1 matches 9 bases. This CDR3 contains 14 residues. Germline V CDR1 and CDR2: GTSNPN, SVGIG (reference sequence). The junction had 5 bases not matched to a gene; V was cut back by 1 base and J by 4 bases. The CDR3 protein is CAWSDGGQGYEQYF. DNA of the CDR3: TGTGCCTGGAGTGACGGGGGACAGGGTTACGAGCAGTACTTC.

This chain connects TRBV9 to TRBJ1-1, with D perhaps matching TRBD1 (6 bases). The CDR3 is 15 residues long. The germline V gene has CDR1 SGDLS and CDR2 YYNGEE. Trimming stripped 0 bases from V and 0 bases from J, with 9 bases between. The CDR3 region has the DNA TGTGCCAGCAGCGTAGGGGGGCTTCTGAACACTGAAGCTTTCTTT. Translating gives CASSVGGLLNTEAFF. Supplemented by reference TRBV9 and TRBJ1-1, the full variable domain reads DSGVTQTPKHLITATGQRVTLRCSPRSGDLSVYWYQQSLDQGLQFLIQYYNGEERAKGNILERFSAQQFPDLHSELNLSSLELGDSALYFCASSVGGLLNTEAFFGQGTRLTVV.

The chain recombines TRBV2 with TRBJ1-2; 12 bases fit TRBD1. Trimming took 2 bases from V and 1 from J; bases not matched to a gene: 5. The CDR3 spans 17 residues. Per the germline V gene, CDR1 is SNHLY and CDR2 is FYNNEI. CDR3 amino acids: CASSERDRGLLNYGYTF. The CDR3 DNA reads as TGTGCCAGCAGTGAAAGGGACAGGGGGCTCCTTAACTATGGCTACACCTTC.

The rearrangement uses TRBV12-5 and TRBJ1-5; D is ambiguous. In germline, CDR1 is LGHNT, CDR2 FRNRAP. The CDR3 extends over 12 amino acids. The ends were cut back, 5 bases at V and 4 bases at J, with 6 bases in the middle. The CDR3 reads CASGTGNQPQHF. CDR3 in DNA: TGTGCTAGTGGTACGGGGAATCAGCCCCAGCATTTT.